This T cell receptor beta chain was profiled in a study of monozygotic twins with inflammatory bowel disease. TCRdb reprocessed the 5' RACE reads; each CDR3 protein has one entry and no DNA is given. The sample data list roughly 320,000 distinct CDR3 sequences. Germline CDR1 reads SGHDN; CDR2 reads FVKESK. CDR3 length: 17 residues. Sequencing used blood. The chain combines TRBV14 with TRBJ2-3; the D gene TCRdb calls, TRBD2, cannot be checked with no DNA. The sequence came from a human donor with ulcerative colitis or Crohn's disease, or a healthy co-twin of an affected twin (not recorded which). The CDR3 sequence is CASSARKASGEPDTQYF. Complete variable domain (other parts from reference TRBV14 and TRBJ2-3): EAGVTQFPSHSVIEKGQTVTLRCDPISGHDNLYWYRRVMGKEIKFLLHFVKESKQDESGMPNNRFLAERTGGTYSTLKVQPAELEDSGVYFCASSARKASGEPDTQYFGPGTRLTVL.